This is a list of T cell receptor beta chains from one sample in a study of radiotherapy plus CTLA-4 blockade in lung cancer. TCRdb's copy holds only in-frame clones and misses some; the assay was immunoSEQ multiplex PCR. Seen here are about 98,000 clones, around 90% observed once, and the top ten hold 4.9%. The specimen was peripheral blood, collected from a patient treated with radiotherapy plus ipilimumab. Receptors were obtained from a human donor with non-small cell lung cancer that progressed on radiotherapy plus ipilimumab. CDR3s include the opening cysteine and the closing phenylalanine or tryptophan. A D gene is named only where the DNA matches it firmly. Size tells how often a clone was seen (once, few, many) or the class of an expanded clone, and some rows leave it out.

>TRBV7-9|TRBJ2-3|NA|NA
TGTGCCAGCAGCTTACCCCGGGACACGGACACAGATACGCAGTATTTT
CASSLPRDTDTDTQYF
>TRBV4-2|TRBJ2-1|TRBD2|NA
TGTGCCAGCAGCCAACCCGGGGCTAGCGGCACCTACAATGAGCAGTTCTTC
CASSQPGASGTYNEQFF
>TRBV6-5|TRBJ1-1|NA|NA
TGTGCCAGCGGACCGTCGGCGGGCGGATCTGAAGCTTTCTTT
CASGPSAGGSEAFF
>TRBV6-5|TRBJ2-2|NA|few
TGTGCCAGCAGTTCGAACACCGGGGAGCTGTTTTTT
CASSSNTGELFF
>TRBV19|TRBJ2-3|TRBD2|NA
TGTGCCAGTAGGACTAGCGGCACAGATACGCAGTATTTT
CASRTSGTDTQYF
>TRBV4-1|TRBJ1-5|NA|once
TGCGCCAGCAGCCAAGAAGGGCGGACCTTGGACCAGCCCCAGCATTTT
CASSQEGRTLDQPQHF
>TRBV2|TRBJ1-2|NA|NA
TGTGCCAGCAGCCCTGGGGGGGTTGGCTACACCTTC
CASSPGGVGYTF
>TRBV18|TRBJ1-2|NA|NA
TGTGCCAGCTCAGGGGATAACTATGGCTACACCTTC
CASSGDNYGYTF
>TRBV6-5|TRBJ1-2|NA|NA
TGTGCCACCGGGGACAATAACTATGGCTACACCTTC
CATGDNNYGYTF
>TRBV19|TRBJ1-1|NA|NA
TGTGCCAGTACCCGGGTGGGAATGAACACTGAAGCTTTCTTT
CASTRVGMNTEAFF
>TRBV7-9|TRBJ1-5|TRBD1|once
TGTGCCAGCAGGACAGGGGACGAGCCCCAGCATTTT
CASRTGDEPQHF
>TRBV6-1|TRBJ1-1|NA|NA
TGTGCCAGCGCTAGGTGGGAGAACACTGAAGCTTTCTTT
CASARWENTEAFF
>TRBV10-2|TRBJ2-1|TRBD1|NA
TGCGCCAGCACTCCGGGACAGGGGTTTAATGAGCAGTTCTTC
CASTPGQGFNEQFF
>TRBV5-6|TRBJ2-2|NA|NA
TGTGCCAGCAGCTTCTGGGGGAGTAGCACCGGGGAGCTGTTTTTT
CASSFWGSSTGELFF
>TRBV27|TRBJ2-5|NA|NA
TGTGCCAGCAGTCGAATCTCGCGGGTGGGCCAAGAGACCCAGTACTTC
CASSRISRVGQETQYF
>TRBV9|TRBJ1-3|NA|NA
TGTGCCAGCAGCCACAGCTCTGGAAACACCATATATTTT
CASSHSSGNTIYF
>TRBV5-4|TRBJ2-7|TRBD2|NA
TGTGCCAGCAGCGGCGGGAGCCTAGCGTCGGAGCAGTACTTC
CASSGGSLASEQYF
>TRBV5-1|TRBJ1-1|NA|NA
TGCGCCAGCAGCCCCCCCCGAGGGGGGAACACTGAAGCTTTCTTT
CASSPPRGGNTEAFF
>TRBV30|TRBJ1-1|NA|NA
TGTGCCTGGAGTGTACGTCCGGCTGAAGCTTTCTTT
CAWSVRPAEAFF
>TRBV19|TRBJ1-5|NA|NA
TGTGCCAGTAGTAGGGTCCATAGCAATCAGCCCCAGCATTTT
CASSRVHSNQPQHF
>TRBV27|TRBJ2-1|TRBD2|NA
TGTGCCAGCAGTTTTCATAGGACTAGCGGGAGACTTAGTGAGCAGTTCTTC
CASSFHRTSGRLSEQFF
>TRBV18|TRBJ2-7|TRBD1|NA
TGTGCCAGCTCACCCCCTCGACAGGGTTCCTACGAGCAGTACTTC
CASSPPRQGSYEQYF
>TRBV9|TRBJ2-5|NA|NA
TGTGCCAGCAGCGTAGGCCAGGGATCTGAGACCCAGTACTTC
CASSVGQGSETQYF
>TRBV4-2|TRBJ1-4|NA|NA
TGTGCCAGCAGCCAAGAGAGTTGGAGGTCGGGGTCAGGGTGGACAACTAATGAAAAACTGTTTTTT
CASSQESWRSGSGWTTNEKLFF
>TRBV6-5|TRBJ2-1|TRBD1|NA
TGTGCCAGCCGTAGACAGGGTTTTGTCAATGAGCAGTTCTTC
CASRRQGFVNEQFF
>TRBV5-6|TRBJ2-4|NA|NA
TGTGCCAGCAGCTTGAGAGTAGCCAAAAACATTCAGTACTTC
CASSLRVAKNIQYF
>TRBV15|TRBJ1-1|NA|NA
TGTGCCACCAGCAGAGCCGGCTCAAACACTGAAGCTTTCTTT
CATSRAGSNTEAFF
>TRBV30|TRBJ1-1|TRBD1|NA
TGTGCCTGGAGTGTAACAGGGGGTTTCGGTGAAGCTTTCTTT
CAWSVTGGFGEAFF
>TRBV29-1|TRBJ2-4|TRBD1|NA
TGCAGCGTTGAAGATCGTGAGGCAGGGGGTCTCGGATGGGCCAAAAACATTCAGTACTTC
CSVEDREAGGLGWAKNIQYF
>TRBV5-1|TRBJ2-4|NA|NA
TGCGCCAGCAGCCTAGCCAACCGGGCCAAAAACATTCAGTACTTC
CASSLANRAKNIQYF
>TRBV18|TRBJ2-4|TRBD2|NA
TGTGCCAGCTCACCTGGGACTAGCGGCTTAAACATTCAGTACTTC
CASSPGTSGLNIQYF
>TRBV28|TRBJ1-1|NA|NA
TGTGCCAGCAGTCCCCCAACCCCCGGCGGGGCTTTCTTT
CASSPPTPGGAFF
>TRBV2|TRBJ1-4|NA|NA
TGTGCCAGCAGTGAAATTTGGGCGAATGAAAAACTGTTTTTT
CASSEIWANEKLFF
>TRBV6-1|TRBJ2-5|NA|NA
TGTGCCAGCAGTTCCCCGACAGCCCAAGAGACCCAGTACTTC
CASSSPTAQETQYF
>TRBV5-8|TRBJ1-1|NA|NA
TGTGCCAGCAGCTTGGGTTTGAAGGCTGAAGCTTTCTTT
CASSLGLKAEAFF
>TRBV5-1|TRBJ2-5|TRBD1|NA
TGCGCCAGCAGCTTTGGGGACAGGGCCCAAGAGACCCAGTACTTC
CASSFGDRAQETQYF
>TRBV28|TRBJ1-1|NA|NA
TGTGCCAGCAGTCGACAGGTCTGGAACACTGAAGCTTTCTTT
CASSRQVWNTEAFF
>TRBV6-1|TRBJ2-7|TRBD1|NA
TGTGCCAGCAGACCGGGACAGGGGAGATTCGACGAGCAGTACTTC
CASRPGQGRFDEQYF
>TRBV19|TRBJ2-1|NA|NA
TGTGCCAGTAGGAGTTACAACTCCTACAATGAGCAGTTCTTC
CASRSYNSYNEQFF